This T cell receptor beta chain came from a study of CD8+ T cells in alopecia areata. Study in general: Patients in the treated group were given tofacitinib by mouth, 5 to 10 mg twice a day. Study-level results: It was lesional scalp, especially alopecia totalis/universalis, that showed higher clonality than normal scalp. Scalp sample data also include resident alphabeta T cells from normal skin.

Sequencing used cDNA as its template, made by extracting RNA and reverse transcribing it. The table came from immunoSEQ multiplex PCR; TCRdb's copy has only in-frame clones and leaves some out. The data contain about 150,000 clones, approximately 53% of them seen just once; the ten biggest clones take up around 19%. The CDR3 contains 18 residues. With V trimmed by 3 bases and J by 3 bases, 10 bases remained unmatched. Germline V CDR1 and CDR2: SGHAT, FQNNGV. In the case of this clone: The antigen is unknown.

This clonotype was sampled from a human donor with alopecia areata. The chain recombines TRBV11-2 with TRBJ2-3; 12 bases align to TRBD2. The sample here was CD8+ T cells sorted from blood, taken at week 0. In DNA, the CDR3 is TGTGCCAGCAGCTTCGCGGGGGGACTAGCGGGTGGAACAGATACGCAGTATTTT. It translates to CASSFAGGLAGGTDTQYF.